These 29 T cell receptor beta chains originate from one sample sequenced in a study of blood T cell repertoires in COVID-19. The assay was immunoSEQ multiplex PCR, and TCRdb's table has in-frame clones only and misses some. The sample lists a few hundred thousand clones, approximately 81% seen once, with 3.5% to 4% in the top ten. The sequencing sample was made of peripheral blood. These receptors came from a woman between 18 and 29 years old with acute or convalescent COVID-19.

The chain uses TRBV28 and TRBJ1-2, with 7 bases aligning to TRBD1. The CDR3 totals 14 residues. J lost 3 bases, V lost 4 bases, and 5 bases had no gene match. The germline gives CDR1 MDHEN, CDR2 SYDVKM. CDR3 DNA: TGTGCCAGCAGTTCCCGGACAGGAGACTATGGCTACACCTTC. It yields the protein CASSSRTGDYGYTF.

The rearrangement uses TRBV6-1 and TRBJ1-1, with 7 bases matching TRBD1. The V gene's germline CDR1 is MNHNS and CDR2 SASEGT. Trimming at V came to 2 bases and at J to 2 bases, leaving 5 bases not matched to a gene. There are 15 residues in the CDR3. The CDR3 bases are TGTGCCAGCAGTGAACCCTGGGACAGTAACACTGAAGCTTTCTTT. Its translation is CASSEPWDSNTEAFF.

The J gene is TRBJ2-1, the V gene TRBV11-1; TRBD1 matches 8 bases. CDR1 and CDR2 from the germline V gene are SGHAT and FQDESV (reference sequence). V trimming: 3 bases; J trimming: 6 bases; junction bases outside the gene matches: 4. There are 14 residues in the CDR3. The CDR3 reads CASSLYRGSNEQFF. The CDR3 bases are TGTGCCAGCAGCTTGTACAGGGGGAGCAATGAGCAGTTCTTC.

The V gene is TRBV6-5, the J gene TRBJ2-5; 7 bases match TRBD1. Losses at the gene ends were 0 bases for V and 4 bases for J; bases not matched to a gene: 8. The CDR3 is made up of 16 amino acids. Looked up from germline, CDR1 is MNHEY and CDR2 is SVGAGI. DNA of the CDR3: TGTGCCAGCAGTTACTCACAGGGGTCCTTCCCAGAGACCCAGTACTTC. It codes for CASSYSQGSFPETQYF.

This clone has a count of ten or more. The chain uses TRBV19 and TRBJ1-5, with D possibly being TRBD1 (6 bases). V was clipped by 4 bases and J by 1 base, with 11 bases between them. Germline V gene data show CDR1 as LNHDA and CDR2 as SQIVND (reference sequence). There are 15 residues in the CDR3. CDR3 sequence reads: CASSTSGHSNQPQHF. DNA of the CDR3: TGTGCCAGTAGTACCTCGGGACACAGCAATCAGCCCCAGCATTTT. The full variable domain, its missing parts supplied by reference TRBV19 and TRBJ1-5, is DGGITQSPKYLFRKEGQNVTLSCEQNLNHDAMYWYRQDPGQGLRLIYYSQIVNDFQKGDIAEGYSVSREKKESFPLTVTSAQKNPTAFYLCASSTSGHSNQPQHFGDGTRLSIL.

This rearrangement joins TRBV6-6 to TRBJ1-1, with a tentative D call TRBD1 (5 bases). V lost 5 bases, J lost 6 bases, and 19 bases lay in between. The CDR3 length is 15 residues. CDR1 is MNHNY, CDR2 SVGAGI, per germline (reference sequence). The CDR3, as DNA: TGTGCCAGCAGTCACCTACAGGCCCAGGAAGCTGAAGCTTTCTTT. It encodes CASSHLQAQEAEAFF.

The chain combines TRBV9 with TRBJ1-6; 12 positions agree with TRBD1. This CDR3 contains 18 residues. Looked up from germline, CDR1 is SGDLS and CDR2 is YYNGEE. Trimming cost V 0 bases and J 7 bases; bases outside gene matches: 8. The CDR3 loop reads CASSVAAGQGASNSPLHF. CDR3 DNA: TGTGCCAGCAGCGTAGCGGCGGGACAGGGGGCGTCAAATTCACCCCTCCACTTT. The variable domain in full, completed from reference TRBV9 and TRBJ1-6, reads DSGVTQTPKHLITATGQRVTLRCSPRSGDLSVYWYQQSLDQGLQFLIQYYNGEERAKGNILERFSAQQFPDLHSELNLSSLELGDSALYFCASSVAAGQGASNSPLHFGNGTRLTVT.

This clone has only one observation. This chain links TRBV19 with TRBJ1-5; D gene uncertain. In germline, CDR1 is LNHDA, CDR2 SQIVND (reference sequence). This CDR3 spans 15 amino acids. Trimming cost V 7 bases and J 1 base, with 14 bases left between them. The CDR3 DNA reads TGTGCCAGTACACTAGACAACGGGAGCAATCAGCCCCAGCATTTT. It specifies CASTLDNGSNQPQHF. Together with reference TRBV19 and TRBJ1-5, the CDR3 gives the full variable domain: DGGITQSPKYLFRKEGQNVTLSCEQNLNHDAMYWYRQDPGQGLRLIYYSQIVNDFQKGDIAEGYSVSREKKESFPLTVTSAQKNPTAFYLCASTLDNGSNQPQHFGDGTRLSIL.

J is TRBJ1-1 and V is TRBV19; TRBD1 matches at 7 bases. The V gene end was trimmed by 10 bases and the J gene end by 4 bases; junction bases not matched to a gene: 6. The germline V gene has CDR1 LNHDA and CDR2 SQIVND (reference sequence). The CDR3 is 12 residues long. CDR3 sequence reads: CATQTGLTEAFF. The CDR3 bases are TGTGCCACCCAGACAGGGCTCACTGAAGCTTTCTTT.

This clone showed up just once. Other DNA sequences in this sample translate to the same CDR3. This sequence joins TRBV19 and TRBJ2-1; D is unresolved. V lost 3 bases and J 0 bases, leaving 6 bases between the germline ends. This CDR3 contains 14 residues. Germline V gene sequence: CDR1 LNHDA, CDR2 SQIVND (reference sequence). Written as DNA, the CDR3 is TGTGCCAGTAGTATTGGCGGCTCCTACAATGAGCAGTTCTTC. Residues: CASSIGGSYNEQFF.

The V gene is TRBV7-3, the J gene TRBJ1-1, with 7 bases that match TRBD1. Germline CDR1 SGHTA, CDR2 FQGTGA. V was pared by 5 bases and J by 0 bases, with 6 bases of the junction left unmatched. CDR3 length: 15 amino acids. CDR3 sequence (DNA): TGTGCCAGCAGCCTCGAGACAGGGATGAACACTGAAGCTTTCTTT. Encoded protein: CASSLETGMNTEAFF.

This clone was found once. The V and J genes are TRBV24-1 and TRBJ2-7, with D perhaps TRBD2 (6 bases). The CDR3 is made up of 14 amino acids. Germline CDR1 KGHDR, CDR2 SFDVKD. V lost 5 bases and J 5 bases, leaving 15 bases between the germline ends. Here the CDR3 reads CATSAAGSQDEQYF. CDR3 sequence (DNA): TGTGCCACCAGTGCGGCGGGGTCCCAAGACGAGCAGTACTTC.

This chain links TRBV4-2 with TRBJ2-7, with 11 bases matching TRBD2. This CDR3 is built from 15 residues. With 5 bases clipped from V and 2 bases from J, the junction kept 5 bases outside the gene matches. The germline gives CDR1 LGHNA, CDR2 YNFKEQ. DNA of the CDR3: TGTGCCAGCAGCACGTCGGGACTAGCGGCCTACGAGCAGTACTTC. Translation gives CASSTSGLAAYEQYF.

Worth noting for this clone: Other DNA variants within this sample encode the same CDR3. The chain uses TRBV12-3 or TRBV12-4 and TRBJ1-2, with 7 bases lining up with TRBD1. The V segment lost 5 bases and the J segment 8 bases; nucleotides outside the gene matches: 5. The CDR3 spans 12 residues. In nucleotides, the CDR3 is TGTGCCAGCAGTAGTACAGGGGAAGGCTACACCTTC. This codes for CASSSTGEGYTF.

This clone was observed once. The gene calls are TRBV6-5 and TRBJ2-3, with 7 bases aligning to TRBD1. Germline trimming cut 6 bases from V and 4 bases from J; bases unmatched to any gene: 7. CDR1 and CDR2 from the germline V gene are MNHEY and SVGAGI. The CDR3 length is 14 residues. The CDR3 sequence is CASSRRQGADTQYF. The CDR3, as DNA: TGTGCCAGCAGCCGTCGACAGGGCGCAGATACGCAGTATTTT.

This clone was counted a few times. Mismatch with germline at one junction end may stem from a read error. This chain uses TRBV6-5 with TRBJ1-6, with 9 bases fitting TRBD1. The CDR3 covers 14 residues. Per germline, CDR1 MNHEY and CDR2 SVGAGI. The CDR3 DNA reads as TGTGCCAGCAGGGGTGGACAGGGGTTCCCCACCCGATCGTGG. It encodes CASRGGQGFPTRSW.

The V and J genes are TRBV19 and TRBJ2-3; 8 bases agree with TRBD2. The length of the CDR3 is 15 residues. Germline CDR1 reads LNHDA; CDR2 reads SQIVND (reference sequence). Unmatched junction bases numbered 10, after V lost 5 bases and J lost 6 bases. The CDR3 DNA is TGTGCCAGTAGTGGTGAAGCGGGAGTTCGTGATACGCAGTATTTT. It encodes CASSGEAGVRDTQYF.

The V gene is TRBV5-1, the J gene TRBJ2-7; a weak D match, TRBD2 (5 bases). The CDR3 extends over 15 amino acids. Between the trimmed V and J ends, which lost 2 bases and 0 bases, there was a span of 12 bases. Germline V gene sequence: CDR1 SGHRS, CDR2 YFSETQ. CDR3 nucleotide sequence: TGCGCCAGCAGCTTAGGCACAGCGGTCTCCTACGAGCAGTACTTC. Protein: CASSLGTAVSYEQYF.

This clone was seen just once. The CDR3 nucleotides are TGCGCCAGCTCTCAAAGCGGCTCCATGAACACTGAAGCTTTCTTT. Translated: CASSQSGSMNTEAFF. V and J are TRBV5-1 and TRBJ1-1; D gene ambiguous. CDR3 size: 15 residues. The germline V gene has CDR1 SGHRS and CDR2 YFSETQ. V gave up 7 bases and J gave up 0 bases, with 16 bases separating them. Based on the CDR3 plus reference TRBV5-1 and TRBJ1-1, the full variable domain is KAGVTQTPRYLIKTRGQQVTLSCSPISGHRSVSWYQQTPGQGLQFLFEYFSETQRNKGNFPGRFSGRQFSNSRSEMNVSTLELGDSALYLCASSQSGSMNTEAFFGQGTRLTVV.

The chain carries TRBV11-1 and TRBJ2-7; tentatively, D is TRBD2 (5 bases). This CDR3 has 14 amino acids. In germline, CDR1 is SGHAT, CDR2 FQDESV (reference sequence). Trimming stripped 3 bases from V and 3 bases from J, with 12 bases between. CDR3 sequence reads: CASSLLSRDYEQYF. The CDR3 DNA follows: TGTGCCAGCAGCTTGCTTTCACGGGACTACGAGCAGTACTTC.

The chain has TRBV5-1 and TRBJ1-2; D uncertain. CDR3 size: 14 residues. CDR1 is SGHRS, CDR2 YFSETQ, per germline. Trimming left V 1 base short and J 3 bases short, with 10 bases between. CDR3 sequence: CASSLSNSDYGYTF. In DNA form, the CDR3 reads TGCGCCAGCAGCTTGAGTAACTCGGACTATGGCTACACCTTC.

The J gene is TRBJ2-7, the V gene TRBV2, with TRBD2 as a possible D gene (6 bases). V gave up 3 bases and J gave up 6 bases, with 15 bases separating them. CDR3 size: 14 residues. CDR1 SNHLY and CDR2 FYNNEI come from the germline V gene. CDR3 DNA: TGTGCCAGCAGTGATCAAGGCGGGGCGTCCGAGCAGTACTTC. Protein sequence: CASSDQGGASEQYF.

The V and J genes are TRBV2 and TRBJ2-5; 12 nucleotides match TRBD2. There are 15 residues in the CDR3. Unmatched junction bases numbered 4, after V lost 4 bases and J lost 4 bases. Germline CDR1 and CDR2: SNHLY and FYNNEI. This chain's CDR3 is CASSGLAGEGETQYF. Here the CDR3 DNA reads TGTGCCAGCAGTGGACTAGCGGGGGAGGGAGAGACCCAGTACTTC.

The chain is built from TRBV10-3 and TRBJ2-3; 10 positions match TRBD2. CDR3 length: 17 amino acids. Germline V gene sequence: CDR1 ENHRY, CDR2 SYGVKD. The V gene end was trimmed by 1 base and the J gene end by 4 bases; junction bases not matched to a gene: 8. CDR3 loop: CAISEFDSGGGADTQYF. The CDR3 nucleotides are TGTGCCATCAGTGAGTTCGACAGCGGGGGGGGTGCAGATACGCAGTATTTT.

The chain combines TRBV28 with TRBJ2-7; 9 bases line up with TRBD2. CDR1 and CDR2 (germline): MDHEN, SYDVKM. V lost 4 bases to trimming and J lost 7 bases; unmatched junction nucleotides: 8. There are 14 residues in the CDR3. This chain's CDR3 is CASSSAGGPGEQYF. CDR3 DNA sequence: TGTGCCAGCAGTTCCGCGGGAGGGCCAGGAGAGCAGTACTTC.

The rearrangement links TRBV10-3 to TRBJ2-4, with D perhaps matching TRBD2 (6 bases). The germline gives CDR1 ENHRY, CDR2 SYGVKD. The CDR3 spans 13 residues. Trimming removed 3 bases from V and 6 bases from J, with 9 bases in between. In DNA form, the CDR3 reads TGTGCCATCAGTGATGCAGCGGGAAACATTCAGTACTTC. Translation gives CAISDAAGNIQYF.

The chain couples TRBV2 to TRBJ2-5, with 13 bases identical to TRBD2. CDR3 length: 15 residues. The germline gives CDR1 SNHLY, CDR2 FYNNEI. After removal of 6 bases from V and 0 bases from J, the junction contained 1 base not matched to a gene. CDR3 protein: CASRTSGGHQETQYF. CDR3 DNA sequence: TGTGCCAGCAGGACTAGCGGGGGGCACCAAGAGACCCAGTACTTC.

The V and J genes are TRBV4-2 and TRBJ1-4, with D tentatively TRBD1 (5 bases). The V gene's germline CDR1 is LGHNA and CDR2 YNFKEQ. Trimming left V 0 bases short and J 5 bases short, with 10 bases between. This CDR3 is 15 amino acids long. The CDR3 reads CASSQEGQYNEKLFF. The CDR3 bases are TGTGCCAGCAGCCAAGAGGGGCAGTACAATGAAAAACTGTTTTTT.

The V call is TRBV2, the J call TRBJ1-3; D uncertain. This CDR3 comprises 14 residues. V lost 4 bases, J lost 4 bases, and 11 bases lay in between. Germline loops: CDR1 SNHLY, CDR2 FYNNEI. As DNA, the CDR3 is TGTGCCAGCAGTGTGGCGGGGTTGGGAAACACCATATATTTT. Protein: CASSVAGLGNTIYF.